The next 27 T cell receptor beta chains were all read from a single sample in a study of blood T cell repertoires in COVID-19 (dated by TCRdb to about 2020). Library generation was performed with the immunoSEQ multiplex PCR assay. The table comes from immuneACCESS by way of TCRdb, which keeps in-frame sequences with V and J called. Part of the clones is missing from these tables; in studies checked, under half for an unresolved V gene and the rest for unknown reasons. Recorded for this sample are about 51,000 clones; roughly 90% of them occurred a single time. Of the sample, more than 3% is held by the ten largest clones. The specimen sequenced was peripheral blood. All receptors derive from a man aged 50 to 60 with acute or convalescent COVID-19.

V and J are TRBV7-8 and TRBJ2-5, with 12 positions matching TRBD2. The ends lost 5 bases at V and 4 bases at J; junction bases unmatched: 8. There are 16 residues in the CDR3. Germline V gives CDR1 SGHVS, CDR2 FQNEAQ. Written as DNA, the CDR3 is TGTGCCAGCAGCCCTTCTAGCGGGGGGGTCCGAGAGACCCAGTACTTC. It translates to CASSPSSGGVRETQYF.

The chain links TRBV5-1 to TRBJ2-1; 7 nucleotides align to TRBD2. Germline V gives CDR1 SGHRS, CDR2 YFSETQ. Unmatched junction bases numbered 12, after V lost 4 bases and J lost 8 bases. The CDR3 extends over 15 amino acids. In nucleotides, the CDR3 is TGCGCCAGCAGCCCCCCCCAAGCGGGGTACCATGAGCAGTTCTTC. It specifies CASSPPQAGYHEQFF.

The chain has TRBV24-1 and TRBJ2-3, with D possibly TRBD1 on 6 matching bases. The CDR3 spans 13 residues. V shed 10 bases and J shed 5 bases, with 15 bases lying between them. Germline CDR1 KGHDR, CDR2 SFDVKD. CDR3 nucleotides: TGTGCCACTGAAATACAGGGTTTAGATACGCAGTATTTT. Protein sequence: CATEIQGLDTQYF.

V usage is TRBV6-5 and J usage is TRBJ2-7, with 9 bases fitting TRBD2. CDR1 is MNHEY and CDR2 is SVGAGI in the germline V gene. V shed 2 bases and J 0 bases; nucleotides not matched to a gene: 2. CDR3 length equals 15 residues. The CDR3 here is CASSYQAGGSYEQYF. CDR3 sequence (DNA): TGTGCCAGCAGTTACCAAGCGGGGGGCTCCTACGAGCAGTACTTC.

The chain carries TRBV5-1 and TRBJ2-1, with 10 nucleotides matching TRBD2. CDR1 and CDR2 from the germline V gene are SGHRS and YFSETQ. J was trimmed by 7 bases and V by 0 bases; bases with no gene match: 4. The CDR3 extends over 15 amino acids. The CDR3 region has the DNA TGCGCCAGCAGCTTGGAAGCGGGGGGGAGGAATGAGCAGTTCTTC. This translates into CASSLEAGGRNEQFF.

V gene TRBV10-3 combines with J gene TRBJ2-1; TRBD2 matches at 8 bases. Trimming took 7 bases from V and 8 from J; bases not matched to a gene: 13. Germline V gene data show CDR1 as ENHRY and CDR2 as SYGVKD. The CDR3 is 15 amino acids. CDR3 coding DNA: TGTGCCATCAAGAGTTCGAGCGGGGGCGAGCATGAGCAGTTCTTC. It yields the protein CAIKSSSGGEHEQFF.

This clone was observed a handful of times. V gene TRBV7-3 combines with J gene TRBJ2-3; TRBD2 matches at 7 bases. The trim removed 3 bases at V and 3 bases at J, leaving 3 bases unmatched. The CDR3 is made up of 14 amino acids. Germline V gene sequence: CDR1 SGHTA, CDR2 FQGTGA. CDR3: CASSFLAATDTQYF. In DNA, the CDR3 is TGTGCCAGCAGCTTCCTAGCGGCTACAGATACGCAGTATTTT.

This clone was detected only once. This chain connects TRBV7-8 to TRBJ2-1, with D tentatively TRBD1 (5 bases). This CDR3 has 14 amino acids. CDR1 is SGHVS, CDR2 FQNEAQ, per germline. V lost 3 bases, J lost 2 bases, and 8 bases lay in between. CDR3 loop: CASSLPGTYNEQFF. The CDR3 DNA reads as TGTGCCAGCAGCTTGCCAGGGACCTACAATGAGCAGTTCTTC.

The rearrangement joins TRBV7-2 to TRBJ2-7, with 8 bases lining up with TRBD1. This CDR3 spans 17 amino acids. Per germline, CDR1 SGHTA and CDR2 FQGNSA. The ends lost 3 bases at V and 5 bases at J; junction bases unmatched: 15. The CDR3 DNA reads TGTGCCAGCAGCTTCGACCGCTCCGGACAGGGCGGACACGAGCAGTACTTC. Protein product: CASSFDRSGQGGHEQYF. The variable domain in full, with the rest retrieved from reference TRBV7-2 and TRBJ2-7, is GAGVSQSPSNKVTEKGKDVELRCDPISGHTALYWYRQSLGQGLEFLIYFQGNSAPDKSGLPSDRFSAERTGGSVSTLTIQRTQQEDSAVYLCASSFDRSGQGGHEQYFGPGTRLTVT.

The V call is TRBV7-2, the J call TRBJ2-5; the D gene is possibly TRBD2 (6 bases). V was cut by 3 bases and J by 2 bases, with 10 bases left in between. The CDR3 covers 14 residues. CDR1 and CDR2 from the germline V gene are SGHTA and FQGNSA. CDR3 in amino acids: CASSLGGAQETQYF. The CDR3 coding sequence is TGTGCCAGCAGCTTGGGCGGGGCTCAAGAGACCCAGTACTTC.

CDR3 nucleotides: TGTGCCAGCAGCTTGAACAGGGGGCTAACTGGAAACACCATATATTTT. Its translation: CASSLNRGLTGNTIYF. This sequence joins TRBV5-6 and TRBJ1-3; 9 nucleotides align to TRBD1. The length of the CDR3 is 16 residues. Per the germline V gene, CDR1 is SGHDT and CDR2 is YYEEEE. Germline trimming cut 1 base from V and 2 bases from J; bases unmatched to any gene: 4. The full variable domain, rest sourced from reference TRBV5-6 and TRBJ1-3, is DAGVTQSPTHLIKTRGQQVTLRCSPKSGHDTVSWYQQALGQGPQFIFQYYEEEERQRGNFPDRFSGHQFPNYSSELNVNALLLGDSALYLCASSLNRGLTGNTIYFGEGSWLTVV.

The chain uses TRBV7-2 and TRBJ2-7; a possible D gene is TRBD1 (5 bases). This CDR3 region has 14 residues. V was cut by 3 bases and J by 2 bases, with 11 bases left in between. CDR1 and CDR2 (germline): SGHTA, FQGNSA. CDR3 sequence (DNA): TGTGCCAGCAGCTTTACAGGCCAGACCTACGAGCAGTACTTC. Amino acids: CASSFTGQTYEQYF.

The gene calls are TRBV5-1 and TRBJ2-3; 11 bases align to TRBD2. The CDR3 runs 21 residues. The V gene end was trimmed by 0 bases and the J gene end by 1 base; junction bases not matched to a gene: 16. The germline V gene has CDR1 SGHRS and CDR2 YFSETQ. The CDR3 sequence is CASSLDPGLFSTSGGTDTQYF. CDR3 DNA: TGCGCCAGCAGCTTGGATCCTGGATTATTCTCGACTAGCGGGGGCACAGATACGCAGTATTTT.

CDR3 region: CASSRDSPPEAFF. The CDR3 DNA follows: TGTGCCAGCAGCCGTGACAGTCCCCCCGAAGCTTTCTTT. The chain has TRBV28 and TRBJ1-1, with TRBD1 as a possible D gene (5 bases). The V end lost 6 bases, the J end lost 8 bases, and 16 bases lay between the germline ends. The germline CDR1 and CDR2 sequences are MDHEN and SYDVKM. This CDR3 spans 13 amino acids.

This clone is categorized as medium-sized (0.01 to 0.1%). The V call is TRBV10-3, the J call TRBJ1-2; D might be TRBD1 (5 bases). CDR3 length: 17 residues. V lost 2 bases and J lost 7, with 23 bases in between. Germline V lookup: CDR1 ENHRY, CDR2 SYGVKD. CDR3 sequence reads: CAISERETPSEGPGYTF. The CDR3 bases are TGTGCCATCAGTGAGAGGGAAACGCCCTCGGAGGGACCTGGCTACACCTTC.

This sequence joins TRBV28 and TRBJ2-2; 8 nucleotides line up with TRBD1. Germline CDR1 is MDHEN and CDR2 is SYDVKM. V shed 3 bases and J 5 bases; nucleotides not matched to a gene: 11. The CDR3 consists of 17 residues. CDR3 sequence (DNA): TGTGCCAGCAGTTTCCCTTCTAAGGACAGGGTAACCGGGGAGCTGTTTTTT. Translating gives CASSFPSKDRVTGELFF.

The V and J genes are TRBV30 and TRBJ1-2, with 10 bases matching TRBD1. Germline values: CDR1 GTSNPN, CDR2 SVGIG (reference sequence). The CDR3 covers 14 residues. Unmatched junction bases numbered 7, after V lost 7 bases and J lost 2 bases. The CDR3 loop is CASGLDRGNYGYTF. CDR3 DNA sequence: TGTGCCTCAGGCTTGGACAGGGGGAACTATGGCTACACCTTC.

The rearrangement links TRBV19 to TRBJ2-7; 15 nucleotides align to TRBD2. The CDR3 has 16 residues. Trimming at V came to 9 bases and at J to 0 bases, leaving 6 bases not matched to a gene. Germline V gives CDR1 LNHDA, CDR2 SQIVND (reference sequence). This chain's CDR3 is CASGTSGGQNSYEQYF. Here the CDR3 DNA reads TGTGCCAGCGGGACTAGCGGGGGGCAAAACTCCTACGAGCAGTACTTC.

This chain links TRBV6-5 with TRBJ1-1, with D hard to call. The germline V gene has CDR1 MNHEY and CDR2 SVGAGI. V was cut by 0 bases and J by 1 base, with 6 bases left in between. This CDR3 is 14 amino acids long. In DNA, the CDR3 is TGTGCCAGCAGTTACTCCCACGGGAACACTGAAGCTTTCTTT. Its protein is CASSYSHGNTEAFF.

The chain has TRBV19 and TRBJ1-2, with 10 bases lining up with TRBD1. The CDR3 consists of 17 residues. CDR1 is LNHDA, CDR2 SQIVND, per germline (reference sequence). Germline trimming cut 2 bases from V and 4 bases from J; bases unmatched to any gene: 10. CDR3 sequence reads: CASSISGTGALIYGYTF. For the CDR3, the DNA is TGTGCCAGTAGTATAAGCGGGACAGGGGCACTGATCTATGGCTACACCTTC.

Only one count was recorded for this clone. This sequence joins TRBV5-1 and TRBJ1-6, with D unresolved. This CDR3 spans 13 amino acids. CDR1 and CDR2 (germline): SGHRS, YFSETQ. V gave up 8 bases and J gave up 6 bases, with 12 bases separating them. The CDR3 protein is CASRDLSNSPLHF. Here the CDR3 DNA reads TGCGCCAGTCGGGATTTAAGTAATTCACCCCTCCACTTT.

The rearrangement links TRBV19 to TRBJ1-1; tentative D call: TRBD1 (5 bases). Germline V gene lookup returns CDR1 LNHDA and CDR2 SQIVND (reference sequence). V was trimmed by 3 bases and J by 5 bases, leaving 13 bases between them. The CDR3 covers 14 residues. CDR3 coding DNA: TGTGCCAGTAGTATCAGAGGGGAGGGGACTGAAGCTTTCTTT. It codes for CASSIRGEGTEAFF.

This chain connects TRBV2 to TRBJ1-1; D unclear. This CDR3 has 16 residues. The V gene's germline CDR1 is SNHLY and CDR2 FYNNEI. The V gene lost 4 bases and the J gene lost 2 bases, with 17 bases spanning the gap. The CDR3: CASSVAGLRVNTEAFF. CDR3 nucleotides: TGTGCCAGCAGTGTCGCGGGCTTGCGGGTAAACACTGAAGCTTTCTTT.

The genes are TRBV28 and TRBJ1-2; D unresolved. The length of the CDR3 is 14 residues. The germline gives CDR1 MDHEN, CDR2 SYDVKM. Trimming stripped 4 bases from V and 10 bases from J, with 19 bases between. DNA of the CDR3: TGTGCCAGCAGTTCCATGGCGACCGAGGGTTCCTACACCTTC. The encoded protein is CASSSMATEGSYTF.

The chain employs TRBV30 and TRBJ1-6; TRBD1 aligns across 7 bases. Germline lookup yields CDR1 GTSNPN and CDR2 SVGIG (reference sequence). The CDR3 sequence is 13 residues long. V was clipped by 7 bases and J by 8 bases; unmatched bases: 8. The CDR3 sequence: CAFGQVPHSPLHF. The CDR3 nucleotides read TGTGCCTTTGGACAGGTGCCCCATTCACCCCTCCACTTT.

This chain uses TRBV15 with TRBJ1-3, with 8 bases aligning to TRBD1. The CDR3 sequence is 17 residues long. Germline-derived CDR1 and CDR2 are LNHNV and YYDKDF (reference sequence). The J segment lost 0 bases and the V segment lost 3 bases, leaving 7 bases of the junction unmatched. The CDR3 is CATSRGGDRLSGNTIYF. The CDR3 DNA is TGTGCCACCAGCAGGGGAGGGGACAGGCTCTCTGGAAACACCATATATTTT. The variable domain in full, completed from reference TRBV15 and TRBJ1-3, reads DAMVIQNPRYQVTQFGKPVTLSCSQTLNHNVMYWYQQKSSQAPKLLFHYYDKDFNNEADTPDNFQSRRPNTSFCFLDIRSPGLGDTAMYLCATSRGGDRLSGNTIYFGEGSWLTVV.

The sample holds a few counts of this clone. The CDR3 coding sequence is TGTGCCAGCAGCTTTCGTGGCGGCTACACCTTC. It codes for CASSFRGGYTF. The V gene is TRBV11-2, the J gene TRBJ1-2; no clear D gene. Trimming removed 3 bases at V and 8 bases at J, with 7 bases between. Germline CDR1 reads SGHAT; CDR2 reads FQNNGV. The CDR3 loop spans 11 amino acids.